This T cell receptor beta chain was recorded in a study of naive and memory T cell subsets. Study-level findings and limits: Naive repertoires, especially CD8, held a few larger clonotypes, possibly memory cells re-expressing CD45RA.

Both TRBC1 and TRBC2 were covered by a beta constant-region primer of two equimolar oligonucleotides. Nested alpha and beta constant-region primers with the SP2 primer drove four PCR rounds on ligated cDNA. TCRdb fed the UMI-ligation and nested PCR reads into MiXCR, producing one record per CDR3 protein. The sample lists approximately 140,000 distinct CDR3 sequences; roughly 20% were seen once. This clonotype was seen repeatedly, ten times or more. The antigen is unknown. The ends were cut back, 6 bases at V and 7 bases at J, with 10 bases in the middle. Germline V gene data show CDR1 as SQVTM and CDR2 as ANQGSEA. The CDR3 is made up of 12 amino acids.

The chain combines TRBV29-1 with TRBJ1-6; perhaps TRBD1 as D (6 bases). This sequence originates from a human donor in good health. The sample comprised naive CD4+ T cells from blood. This chain's CDR3 is CSVRTENSPLHF. The CDR3, as DNA: TGCAGCGTCCGGACAGAGAATTCACCCCTCCACTTT.